Listed below are T cell receptor beta chains from one sample, sequenced in a study of T cell changes during pregnancy in multiple sclerosis. Assay used: immunoSEQ multiplex PCR; TCRdb lists only in-frame clones, some missing. Of about 70,000 clones in the sample, 90% to 95% were seen once. The starting material was peripheral blood, obtained in the third trimester of pregnancy. All receptors derive from a female donor with multiple sclerosis, enrolled in a pregnancy study. The CDR3 runs from the conserved cysteine through the conserved F or W. Each record gives: J gene, V gene, D gene, clone size, CDR3 length, CDR3 DNA, CDR3 protein. A D gene is named only where the DNA matches it firmly. Clone size is stated in some rows and not others, as once, few, many or a class when expanded.

TRBJ1-1,TRBV5-1,-,few,15,TGCGCCAGCAGCTTGATCCAGGGGCCGAACACTGAAGCTTTCTTT,CASSLIQGPNTEAFF
TRBJ1-6,TRBV27,TRBD1,few,20,TGTGCCAGCAGTCCAACGGGCGGGACAGGGGCCCAGTCCTATAATTCACCCCTCCACTTT,CASSPTGGTGAQSYNSPLHF
TRBJ2-7,TRBV15,TRBD2,-,16,TGTGCCACCAGCAGAGGCCGGCGGGGGGACTCCTACGAGCAGTACTTC,CATSRGRRGDSYEQYF
TRBJ1-4,TRBV6-6,-,-,15,TGTGCCAGCAGTTCCATCCAGGCTGCTAATGAAAAACTGTTTTTT,CASSSIQAANEKLFF
TRBJ2-7,TRBV5-1,-,-,14,TGCGCCAGCAGCTCCGACAGTCTCTCCTACGAGCAGTACTTC,CASSSDSLSYEQYF
TRBJ1-1,TRBV7-2,-,-,14,TGTGCCAGCAGCTTAAGGAGGGCTGACACTGAAGCTTTCTTT,CASSLRRADTEAFF
TRBJ1-5,TRBV29-1,-,-,13,TGCAGCGTTTTACAGGGATCCAATCAGCCCCAGCATTTT,CSVLQGSNQPQHF
TRBJ1-5,TRBV19,-,-,13,TGTGCCAGTAGCGGAGTGATGGATCAGCCCCAGCATTTT,CASSGVMDQPQHF
TRBJ2-4,TRBV7-2,TRBD1,-,12,TGTGCCAGCAGCTCGGACAGGGGGATGAAGTACTTC,CASSSDRGMKYF
TRBJ1-4,TRBV25-1,TRBD1,-,16,TGTGCCAGCAGTGAGCCGGGACAGGGTTTTAATGAAAAACTGTTTTTT,CASSEPGQGFNEKLFF
TRBJ2-2,TRBV5-4,-,-,16,TGTGCCAGCAGCTTGAAACGAGGGCGCAATGCCGGGGAGCTGTTTTTT,CASSLKRGRNAGELFF
TRBJ1-2,TRBV7-2,-,-,12,TGTGCCAGCAGCCTCAGTAACTATGGCTACACCTTC,CASSLSNYGYTF
TRBJ2-3,TRBV9,TRBD2,-,15,TGTGCCAGCAGCCTCCAAGCGGGGGGCACAGATACGCAGTATTTT,CASSLQAGGTDTQYF
TRBJ1-1,TRBV9,TRBD1,once,14,TGTGCCAGCAGCGGGGACAGGGGTCCACCTGAAGCTTTCTTT,CASSGDRGPPEAFF
TRBJ2-5,TRBV9,TRBD2,-,17,TGTGCCAGCAGCGTAGCAGCGGGGGCGTTACAACAAGAGACCCAGTACTTC,CASSVAAGALQQETQYF
TRBJ1-2,TRBV29-1,TRBD1,once,12,TGCAGCGTTGAACTGACAGGGTACGGCTACACCTTC,CSVELTGYGYTF
TRBJ2-3,TRBV7-2,-,-,16,TGTGCCAGCAGCCTAGGTGTGCGGTCCAGCACAGATACGCAGTATTTT,CASSLGVRSSTDTQYF
TRBJ2-3,TRBV9,TRBD2,once,17,TGTGCCAGCAGCGTCTACCAGGGACTAGCGGGTACAGATACGCAGTATTTT,CASSVYQGLAGTDTQYF
TRBJ1-6,TRBV6-5,TRBD1,-,15,TGTGCCAGCAGCCGACAGGGGGCGCAGAATTCACCCCTCCACTTT,CASSRQGAQNSPLHF
TRBJ2-5,TRBV7-2,TRBD1,once,16,TGTGCCAGCAGCTTAGGAGGGGGCCGACTCCAAGAGACCCAGTACTTC,CASSLGGGRLQETQYF
TRBJ1-1,TRBV5-1,-,-,15,TGCGCCAGCAGCTTGAGGAACGGGGAGAACACTGAAGCTTTCTTT,CASSLRNGENTEAFF
TRBJ1-3,TRBV7-2,TRBD1,-,15,TGTGCCAGCAGCTTAGGGGACAGGGGGCTTAACACCATATATTTT,CASSLGDRGLNTIYF
TRBJ1-1,TRBV6-5,TRBD1,-,14,TGTGCCAGCAGTATAAGGGACAGCAACACTGAAGCTTTCTTT,CASSIRDSNTEAFF
TRBJ2-5,TRBV9,TRBD2,-,16,TGTGCCAGCAGCCCTCGACTAGCGGGGACTCAAGAGACCCAGTACTTC,CASSPRLAGTQETQYF
TRBJ2-5,TRBV11-3,-,-,18,TGTGCCAGCAGCCTAGGACCTAGTCAGGGGGTCGGGGGAGAGACCCAGTACTTC,CASSLGPSQGVGGETQYF
TRBJ1-5,TRBV4-1,-,-,16,TGCGCCAGCAGCCAAGTCCACATACATAGCAATCAGCCCCAGCATTTT,CASSQVHIHSNQPQHF
TRBJ1-6,TRBV6-6,TRBD1,-,15,TGTGCCAGCAGTAAACAGGGGGCGTATAATTCACCCCTCCACTTT,CASSKQGAYNSPLHF
TRBJ2-3,TRBV7-2,-,-,14,TGTGCCAGCAGCCGTTGGGGCCCGCCAGATACGCAGTATTTT,CASSRWGPPDTQYF
TRBJ2-7,TRBV10-3,TRBD2,-,15,TGTGCCATCAGTCCCGGGACTAGCGGGGCCTACGAGCAGTACTTC,CAISPGTSGAYEQYF
TRBJ1-1,TRBV6-1,-,-,15,TGTGCCAGCAGTGAACAAACAGGGCCGAACACTGAAGCTTTCTTT,CASSEQTGPNTEAFF
TRBJ2-3,TRBV1,-,-,20,TGCACCAGCAGCCAATCCGCAGGGTCTCTGTCGGGGGGAAACACAGATACGCAGTATTTT,CTSSQSAGSLSGGNTDTQYF
TRBJ1-1,TRBV10-3,-,-,16,TGTGCCATTGGGGGACTACAGGGTATCGTGAACACTGAAGCTTTCTTT,CAIGGLQGIVNTEAFF
TRBJ2-1,TRBV7-8,TRBD2,-,15,TGTGCCAGCAAGGTGGCGGGGGGATCCTACAATGAGCAGTTCTTC,CASKVAGGSYNEQFF
TRBJ2-5,TRBV7-2,TRBD1,once,17,TGTGCCAGCAGCTTATACTCCCGACAGGGGGCTCTGGAGACCCAGTACTTC,CASSLYSRQGALETQYF
TRBJ1-6,TRBV7-3,-,-,15,TGTGCCAGCAGCGCTAATCCCCCTCCGAATTCACCCCTCCACTTT,CASSANPPPNSPLHF
TRBJ2-5,TRBV2,-,-,14,TGTGCCAGCAAGGGGTTCAGGGCCCAAGAGACCCAGTACTTC,CASKGFRAQETQYF
TRBJ2-7,TRBV6-1,TRBD1,-,14,TGTGCCAGCAGTACCGGGACAGGAGACTACGAGCAGTACTTC,CASSTGTGDYEQYF
TRBJ2-7,TRBV13,TRBD1,-,14,TGTGCCAGCAGCTCGGGGGACAGGGGCCACGAGCAGTACTTC,CASSSGDRGHEQYF
TRBJ2-7,TRBV18,-,-,14,TGTGCCAGCTCACAACGGCAGGGGCCAAGCGAGCAGTACTTC,CASSQRQGPSEQYF
TRBJ1-2,TRBV30,-,once,13,TGTGCCTGGAGTGCCGGGGATAACTATGGCTACACCTTC,CAWSAGDNYGYTF
TRBJ2-7,TRBV19,TRBD2,-,15,TGTGCCAGTAGTCCCGAGCGGGGGGGCTTCCACGAGCAGTACTTC,CASSPERGGFHEQYF
TRBJ2-7,TRBV18,-,-,13,TGTGCCAGCTCACCAGGCCCCGCCTACGAGCAGTACTTC,CASSPGPAYEQYF
TRBJ1-6,TRBV18,-,-,15,TGTGCCAGCTCACCTACGGGACAACTCAAAACACCCCTCCACTTT,CASSPTGQLKTPLHF
TRBJ2-7,TRBV6-5,-,-,16,TGTGCCAGCAGTTACTTAGGCGGCAGCTACTCCTACGAGCAGTACTTC,CASSYLGGSYSYEQYF
TRBJ1-2,TRBV11-2,TRBD1,-,15,TGTGCCAGCAGCGGGGGGGACAGGGTATTGCATGGCTACACCTTC,CASSGGDRVLHGYTF
TRBJ1-1,TRBV5-5,-,once,12,TGTGCCAGCAGCTCGTACTTGAGTGAAGCTTTCTTT,CASSSYLSEAFF
TRBJ2-1,TRBV27,TRBD2,-,16,TGTGCCAGCAGCCGGGCCGGACTAGCTTCCTACAATGAGCAGTTCTTC,CASSRAGLASYNEQFF
TRBJ1-5,TRBV6-5,TRBD1,-,13,TGTGCCAGCAGCACAGGGGGCCATCAGCCCCAGCATTTT,CASSTGGHQPQHF
TRBJ1-4,TRBV6-6,-,-,14,TGTGCCAGCAGAAAAGGGGTGACTAATGAAAAACTGTTTTTT,CASRKGVTNEKLFF
TRBJ2-7,TRBV2,-,-,11,TGTGCCAGCACCCCGAGAGCCGAGCAGTACTTC,CASTPRAEQYF
TRBJ2-3,TRBV13,TRBD2,-,17,TGTGCCAGCAGCCGCGATGAGGGACTAGCGGGGGGGGATACGCAGTATTTT,CASSRDEGLAGGDTQYF
TRBJ1-1,TRBV4-1,-,-,12,TGCGCCACTAGAGGTGGGAGCACTGAAGCTTTCTTT,CATRGGSTEAFF
TRBJ2-1,TRBV11-2,-,-,12,TGTGCCAGCAGCCCTCCGACCGGGGAGCAGTTCTTC,CASSPPTGEQFF
TRBJ1-2,TRBV15,TRBD1,-,16,TGTGCCACCAGCGGACAGACAGGGGGAGATTACTATGGCTACACCTTC,CATSGQTGGDYYGYTF
TRBJ2-1,TRBV7-2,-,-,16,TGTGCCAGCAGCAGAAAGCGAGGAGGAGACTACAATGAGCAGTTCTTC,CASSRKRGGDYNEQFF
TRBJ1-4,TRBV19,TRBD1,-,14,TGTGCCAGTAGGCGACAGGGGGCGGCGGAAAAACTGTTTTTT,CASRRQGAAEKLFF
TRBJ1-2,TRBV21-1,-,-,13,TGTGCCAGCAGAACGGGACAGCACTATGGCTACACCTTC,CASRTGQHYGYTF